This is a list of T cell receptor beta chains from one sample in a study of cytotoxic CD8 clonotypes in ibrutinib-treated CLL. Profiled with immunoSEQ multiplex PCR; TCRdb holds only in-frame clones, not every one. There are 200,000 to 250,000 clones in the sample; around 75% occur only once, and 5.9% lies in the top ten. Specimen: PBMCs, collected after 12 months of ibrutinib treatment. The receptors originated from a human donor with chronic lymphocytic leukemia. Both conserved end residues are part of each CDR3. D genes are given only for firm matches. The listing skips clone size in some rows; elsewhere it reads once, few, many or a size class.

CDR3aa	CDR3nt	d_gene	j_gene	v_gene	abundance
CATSRGGSGGTDTQYF	TGTGCCACCAGCAGAGGAGGTAGCGGGGGCACAGATACGCAGTATTTT	TRBD2	TRBJ2-3	TRBV15	.
CASSYRGTTGELFF	TGTGCCAGCAGTTATAGGGGAACCACCGGGGAGCTGTTTTTT	.	TRBJ2-2	TRBV27	.
CASSMGDSRSYEQYF	TGCGCCAGCAGCATGGGGGACTCGCGGAGTTACGAGCAGTACTTC	.	TRBJ2-7	TRBV5-1	.
CASSLRQGLLGTEAFF	TGTGCCAGCAGCTTGAGACAGGGCTTGCTTGGTACTGAAGCTTTCTTT	TRBD1	TRBJ1-1	TRBV5-7	.
CASRRDYTNTDTQYF	TGTGCCAGCAGACGGGACTACACCAACACAGATACGCAGTATTTT	TRBD2	TRBJ2-3	TRBV2	.
CASSARTVSSHTEAFF	TGTGCCAGCAGTGCCCGGACAGTGAGTTCCCACACTGAAGCTTTCTTT	.	TRBJ1-1	TRBV6-1	few
CASSPRDRDPLNTEAFF	TGTGCCAGCTCACCACGGGACAGGGACCCCCTGAACACTGAAGCTTTCTTT	TRBD1	TRBJ1-1	TRBV18	.
CASSLSKQNNSPLHF	TGTGCCAGCAGTTTATCTAAGCAGAATAATTCACCCCTCCACTTT	.	TRBJ1-6	TRBV27	.
CASSDWQQGYTF	TGTGCCAGCAGTGATTGGCAGCAGGGCTACACCTTC	.	TRBJ1-2	TRBV2	.
CASTPDGAYEQYF	TGTGCCAGCACCCCTGACGGGGCCTACGAGCAGTACTTC	.	TRBJ2-7	TRBV28	.
CASGTGGSWYEQYF	TGTGCCAGCGGCACAGGGGGCAGTTGGTACGAGCAGTACTTC	TRBD1	TRBJ2-7	TRBV13	.
CASSSNRYPYEQYF	TGCGCCAGCAGCTCAAACAGGTACCCCTACGAGCAGTACTTC	.	TRBJ2-7	TRBV5-1	.
CASSLDRAFYGYTF	TGTGCCAGCAGCTTGGACAGGGCATTCTATGGCTACACCTTC	.	TRBJ1-2	TRBV5-4	.
CASSLASGRPEQYF	TGCGCCAGCAGCTTGGCTAGCGGGAGGCCCGAGCAGTACTTC	TRBD2	TRBJ2-7	TRBV5-1	.
CASSPPGGKEKLFF	TGTGCCAGCAGCCCTCCCGGGGGTAAGGAAAAACTGTTTTTT	.	TRBJ1-4	TRBV7-8	.
CASSLGPASGANVLTF	TGTGCCAGCAGCTTGGGACCGGCCTCTGGGGCCAACGTCCTGACTTTC	.	TRBJ2-6	TRBV7-9	few
CASSEQGANYGYTF	TGTGCCAGCAGTGAGCAGGGAGCTAACTATGGCTACACCTTC	.	TRBJ1-2	TRBV2	.
CASSTPRTREETQYF	TGTGCCAGCAGTACCCCAAGAACCAGAGAAGAGACCCAGTACTTC	.	TRBJ2-5	TRBV28	.
CASSRTGSTGNEQFF	TGTGCCAGTTCCCGGACAGGGAGCACGGGGAATGAGCAGTTCTTC	TRBD1	TRBJ2-1	TRBV19	.
CASSQDAGGIYGYTF	TGTGCCAGCAGCCAAGATGCAGGGGGCATCTATGGCTACACCTTC	TRBD1	TRBJ1-2	TRBV14	.
CSVEDLSYEQYF	TGCAGCGTTGAAGATCTGTCCTACGAGCAGTACTTC	.	TRBJ2-7	TRBV29-1	once
CASSLGGGSGNTIYF	TGTGCCAGCAGCCTCGGGGGAGGCTCTGGAAACACCATATATTTT	.	TRBJ1-3	TRBV14	once
CASSGQASTDTQYF	TGTGCCAGCAGTGGCCAAGCAAGCACAGATACGCAGTATTTT	.	TRBJ2-3	TRBV6-1	.
CASSFSGQGLAQHF	TGTGCCAGTAGTTTCTCGGGACAGGGTTTAGCCCAGCATTTT	TRBD1	TRBJ1-5	TRBV19	.
CASSLGVARNEQFF	TGTGCCAGCAGCTTGGGGGTTGCCCGCAATGAGCAGTTCTTC	.	TRBJ2-1	TRBV7-2	.
CASSEGGQSSGNTIYF	TGCGCCAGCAGTGAAGGCGGACAGAGCTCTGGAAACACCATATATTTT	.	TRBJ1-3	TRBV10-2	.
CASSLRAEETQYF	TGTGCCAGCAGCTTGAGAGCCGAGGAGACCCAGTACTTC	.	TRBJ2-5	TRBV5-4	once
CASTSPAVDTQYF	TGTGCCAGTACGAGCCCTGCGGTAGATACGCAGTATTTT	.	TRBJ2-3	TRBV19	.
CASSGVITGKLFF	TGTGCCAGCAGTGGCGTTATAACTGGAAAACTGTTTTTT	.	TRBJ1-4	TRBV28	.
CASSPRGGASTDTQYF	TGTGCCAGCTCACCACGGGGGGGGGCCAGCACAGATACGCAGTATTTT	.	TRBJ2-3	TRBV18	few
CASSLSASYEQYF	TGTGCCAGCAGTTTATCCGCCAGCTACGAGCAGTACTTC	.	TRBJ2-7	TRBV27	.
CASRGQKETQYF	TGTGCCAGCAGAGGACAGAAAGAGACCCAGTACTTC	.	TRBJ2-5	TRBV7-2	.
CASSQDPSYQGRAPGYTF	TGCGCCAGCAGCCAAGACCCCTCCTACCAGGGGCGGGCGCCAGGCTACACCTTC	.	TRBJ1-2	TRBV4-3	once
CASSDFGGQYGYTF	TGTGCCAGCAGCGACTTCGGTGGCCAATATGGCTACACCTTC	.	TRBJ1-2	TRBV6-1	.
CASSPDQAYSNQPQHF	TGTGCCAGCTCACCGGACCAAGCTTATAGCAATCAGCCCCAGCATTTT	.	TRBJ1-5	TRBV18	few
CASSFREPTRNEQYF	TGTGCCAGCAGTTTCCGGGAACCCACCCGAAACGAGCAGTACTTC	.	TRBJ2-7	TRBV27	.
CASSQDLSGVVTGELFF	TGTGCCAGCAGCCAAGATCTATCGGGAGTAGTCACCGGGGAGCTGTTTTTT	.	TRBJ2-2	TRBV14	.
CASSREDRPSSYEQYF	TGTGCCAGCAGCCGAGAGGACAGGCCTTCCTCCTACGAGCAGTACTTC	TRBD1	TRBJ2-7	TRBV6-4	.
CASSAITGNTEAFF	TGTGCCAGCAGTGCTATCACAGGGAACACTGAAGCTTTCTTT	.	TRBJ1-1	TRBV9	.
CASSQGMAEGVRYGYTF	TGTGCCAGCAGCCAAGGGATGGCGGAGGGTGTTCGGTATGGCTACACCTTC	.	TRBJ1-2	TRBV4-2	many
CASSPQGADYGYTF	TGTGCCAGCAGCCCCCAGGGGGCTGACTATGGCTACACCTTC	TRBD1	TRBJ1-2	TRBV7-3	.
CASSRPIEWRLIEAFF	TGTGCCAGCAGCAGACCCATTGAATGGAGACTAATTGAAGCTTTCTTT	.	TRBJ1-1	TRBV21-1	.
CSTALSGRAGTQYF	TGCAGCACAGCTCTTAGCGGGAGGGCTGGTACGCAGTATTTT	TRBD2	TRBJ2-3	TRBV29-1	.
CASSPLGLYNEQFF	TGTGCCAGCAGCCCTCTAGGATTATACAATGAGCAGTTCTTC	.	TRBJ2-1	TRBV7-2	.
CASRDFMNTEAFF	TGTGCCAGCAGGGACTTCATGAACACTGAAGCTTTCTTT	.	TRBJ1-1	TRBV7-2	.
CASAYWDRQADTQYF	TGTGCCAGCGCCTATTGGGACAGACAGGCAGATACGCAGTATTTT	TRBD1	TRBJ2-3	TRBV27	few
CASSLWESDEQFF	TGCGCCAGCAGCTTGTGGGAATCGGATGAGCAGTTCTTC	.	TRBJ2-1	TRBV5-1	few